What follows are 27 T cell receptor beta chains derived from one specimen sequenced in a study of blood T cell repertoires in COVID-19. Sequencing used immunoSEQ multiplex PCR; TCRdb keeps in-frame clones, though not all of them. The table shows about 200,000 clones, with about 80% occurring only once. The sequencing sample was made of PBMCs or T cells enriched from blood (not recorded which). The receptors originated from a woman in her 50s who had been exposed to COVID-19.

This rearrangement joins TRBV19 to TRBJ2-7, with D maybe TRBD1 (5 bases). Germline CDR1 LNHDA, CDR2 SQIVND (reference sequence). The CDR3 consists of 13 residues. Trimming pared 8 bases from V and 6 bases from J, leaving 17 bases between. The CDR3 loop is CASVRTPQIEQYF. The CDR3 DNA reads as TGTGCCAGTGTAAGGACACCCCAGATCGAGCAGTACTTC.

V usage is TRBV6-5 and J usage is TRBJ1-1, with D possibly being TRBD1 (6 bases). Germline loops: CDR1 MNHEY, CDR2 SVGAGI. The CDR3 loop spans 13 amino acids. Trimming removed 6 bases from V and 5 bases from J, with 13 bases in between. This chain's CDR3 is CASSRLQGTEAFF. The CDR3 DNA reads as TGTGCCAGCAGCCGACTACAGGGTACTGAAGCTTTCTTT.

This clone occurred once. The chain has TRBV10-3 and TRBJ2-3; 13 nucleotides match TRBD2. J gave up 6 bases and V 6 bases, and 6 bases lay outside the gene matches. This CDR3 contains 15 residues. The germline CDR1 and CDR2 sequences are ENHRY and SYGVKD. CDR3 protein: CAIRTSGGFTDTQYF. Written as DNA, the CDR3 is TGTGCCATCAGGACTAGCGGGGGGTTCACGGATACGCAGTATTTT.

This rearrangement joins TRBV19 to TRBJ1-2; unclear D gene. The CDR3 has 13 residues. CDR1 and CDR2 from the germline V gene are LNHDA and SQIVND (reference sequence). Trimming stripped 1 base from V and 4 bases from J, with 7 bases between. CDR3 bases: TGTGCCAGTAGTATAGCCACCGGCTATGGCTACACCTTC. This sequence encodes CASSIATGYGYTF.

The J gene is TRBJ2-3, the V gene TRBV2, with D perhaps TRBD1 (6 bases). Per germline, CDR1 SNHLY and CDR2 FYNNEI. The length of the CDR3 is 16 residues. V lost 2 bases and J 8 bases, leaving 20 bases between the germline ends. The CDR3 sequence is CASSEMGKQGEGTQYF. The CDR3 region has the DNA TGTGCCAGCAGTGAAATGGGTAAACAGGGAGAAGGTACGCAGTATTTT.

CDR3: CASSYSTGEWNTEAFF. The CDR3 DNA follows: TGTGCCAGCAGTTACTCTACCGGGGAATGGAACACTGAAGCTTTCTTT. This sequence joins TRBV6-5 and TRBJ1-1; no definite D call. This CDR3 has 16 residues. With 0 bases removed from V and 1 base from J, the gap between germline ends came to 12 bases. The germline V gene has CDR1 MNHEY and CDR2 SVGAGI.

This chain joins TRBV5-1 and TRBJ1-2; D gene ambiguous. CDR3 length: 12 amino acids. With 5 bases removed from V and 7 bases from J, the gap between germline ends came to 12 bases. Germline CDR1 SGHRS, CDR2 YFSETQ. This chain's CDR3 is CASSPNTGGYTF. CDR3 bases: TGCGCCAGCAGTCCAAACACGGGTGGCTACACCTTC.

This chain links TRBV15 with TRBJ1-1; D gene ambiguous. The V end was cut by 9 bases, the J end by 6 bases, with 26 bases between. CDR1 is LNHNV and CDR2 is YYDKDF in the germline V gene (reference sequence). This CDR3 is 16 amino acids long. CDR3 loop: CATAAPSPAHAPEAFF. CDR3 nucleotides: TGTGCCACAGCGGCACCCTCCCCCGCACACGCCCCTGAAGCTTTCTTT. The full variable domain, its missing parts supplied by reference TRBV15 and TRBJ1-1, is DAMVIQNPRYQVTQFGKPVTLSCSQTLNHNVMYWYQQKSSQAPKLLFHYYDKDFNNEADTPDNFQSRRPNTSFCFLDIRSPGLGDTAMYLCATAAPSPAHAPEAFFGQGTRLTVV.

The chain links TRBV7-8 to TRBJ1-1; no clear D gene. The V end was cut by 3 bases, the J end by 13 bases, with 21 bases between. CDR1 and CDR2 (germline): SGHVS, FQNEAQ. CDR3 length: 14 residues. As DNA, the CDR3 is TGTGCCAGCAGCTTCACCGCGACACCCTCTCTTAGTTTCTTT. Translation: CASSFTATPSLSFF.

The genes are TRBV30 and TRBJ1-1, with TRBD1 matching over 8 bases. CDR3 length: 17 residues. V shed 2 bases, J shed 2 bases, and the junction held 13 bases outside the gene matches. Per germline, CDR1 GTSNPN and CDR2 SVGIG (reference sequence). CDR3 sequence (DNA): TGTGCCTGGAGTCTTTTAACAGGGGGTTTGGTTAACACTGAAGCTTTCTTT. Its translation is CAWSLLTGGLVNTEAFF.

V usage is TRBV7-2 and J usage is TRBJ2-7; 9 bases fit TRBD1. V gave up 5 bases and J gave up 6 bases; unmatched junction bases: 8. CDR3 length: 14 residues. Germline V lookup: CDR1 SGHTA, CDR2 FQGNSA. CDR3 amino acids: CASSETGQGSEQYF. For the CDR3, the DNA is TGTGCCAGCAGCGAAACGGGACAGGGATCCGAGCAGTACTTC.

The chain is built from TRBV18 and TRBJ2-3; D ambiguous. The V end lost 6 bases, the J end lost 9 bases, and 22 bases lay between the germline ends. The CDR3 has 15 residues. Germline V gives CDR1 KGHSH, CDR2 LQKENI. In DNA form, the CDR3 reads TGTGCCAGCTCTCCTTCCGTTCGAACACTATTAACGCAGTATTTT. Residues: CASSPSVRTLLTQYF.

The V gene is TRBV3-1 (or the pseudogene TRBV3-2), the J gene TRBJ1-2, with a possible D match to TRBD1 (6 bases). This CDR3 has 12 residues. Trimming removed 4 bases at V and 8 bases at J, with 11 bases between. The germline V gene encodes CDR1 LGHDT and CDR2 YNNKEL (reference sequence). Written as DNA, the CDR3 is TGTGCCAGCAGCCTCGACGGACAGGGCTACACCTTC. It is translated as CASSLDGQGYTF.

The table lists this clone with a count of one. V and J are TRBV7-8 and TRBJ1-1; D is perhaps TRBD1 (5 bases). The V and J ends lost 5 bases and 0 bases respectively, with 16 bases between them. The CDR3 is 16 amino acids. The V gene's germline CDR1 is SGHVS and CDR2 FQNEAQ. The CDR3 sequence: CASSQSRQRLNTEAFF. DNA of the CDR3: TGTGCCAGCAGCCAGAGCCGACAGAGGTTGAACACTGAAGCTTTCTTT.

This rearrangement joins TRBV19 to TRBJ1-1; D is unresolved. The CDR3 length is 16 residues. Germline CDR1 reads LNHDA; CDR2 reads SQIVND (reference sequence). Trimming shortened V by 5 bases and J by 0 bases, and 16 bases separated the two germline ends. CDR3 nucleotide sequence: TGTGCCAGTAGTCCAGCCCCCCGGAGCATGAACACTGAAGCTTTCTTT. Protein sequence: CASSPAPRSMNTEAFF.

The CDR3 reads CASSRRQGNGYTF. In DNA form, the CDR3 reads TGTGCCAGCAGCCGGAGACAGGGGAATGGCTACACCTTC. The chain uses TRBV3-1 (or the pseudogene TRBV3-2) and TRBJ1-2; 8 bases are a match to TRBD1. This CDR3 is 13 amino acids long. J was trimmed by 6 bases and V by 4 bases; bases with no gene match: 4. Germline CDR1 and CDR2: LGHDT and YNNKEL (reference sequence).

This clone occurred a few times. Other DNA sequences in the sample encode the same CDR3. This chain connects TRBV15 to TRBJ1-3; D unclear. With 0 bases removed from V and 0 bases from J, the gap between germline ends came to 9 bases. The CDR3 contains 16 residues. Germline V gene sequence: CDR1 LNHNV, CDR2 YYDKDF (reference sequence). CDR3 bases: TGTGCCACCAGCAGAGATCCGGGGATCTCTGGAAACACCATATATTTT. Protein sequence: CATSRDPGISGNTIYF.

V gene TRBV18 combines with J gene TRBJ2-7; D possibly corresponds to TRBD1 (5 bases). This CDR3 is built from 14 residues. The V end lost 6 bases, the J end lost 3 bases, and 15 bases lay between the germline ends. CDR1 KGHSH and CDR2 LQKENI come from the germline V gene. CDR3 nucleotide sequence: TGTGCCAGCTCCCGTGAGCAGGGATACTACGAGCAGTACTTC. Translated, it gives CASSREQGYYEQYF.

The CDR3 coding sequence is TGCAGCGTCTCCGGGACAGGTGGGGGGACCCAGTACTTC. It translates to CSVSGTGGGTQYF. The chain carries TRBV29-1 and TRBJ2-5; 8 bases agree with TRBD1. Germline-derived CDR1 and CDR2 are SQVTM and ANQGSEA. The CDR3 has 13 residues. Unmatched junction bases numbered 10, after V lost 6 bases and J lost 7 bases.

In this sample, this clone turned up a few times. The V gene is TRBV5-5, the J gene TRBJ2-1; 11 bases are shared with TRBD2. The V segment lost 5 bases and the J segment 5 bases; nucleotides outside the gene matches: 6. Looked up from germline, CDR1 is SGHKS and CDR2 is YYEKEE (reference sequence). The CDR3 length is 15 residues. The CDR3 spells CASSSGTSGHNEQFF. The CDR3 coding sequence is TGTGCCAGCAGTTCCGGGACTAGCGGCCACAATGAGCAGTTCTTC.

This sequence joins TRBV7-2 and TRBJ1-5; D might be TRBD1 (6 bases). Germline V gene sequence: CDR1 SGHTA, CDR2 FQGNSA. The CDR3 has 15 residues. V was pared by 0 bases and J by 4 bases, with 10 bases between. In nucleotides, the CDR3 is TGTGCCAGCAGCTTAGCCCAGGGGTCAAATCAGCCCCAGCATTTT. Translation: CASSLAQGSNQPQHF.

About this clone: The sample carries other DNA sequences with the same CDR3. The chain links TRBV19 to TRBJ1-1; no reliable D call. V was trimmed by 3 bases and J by 1 base, leaving 9 bases between them. The CDR3 contains 14 residues. The germline CDR1 and CDR2 sequences are LNHDA and SQIVND (reference sequence). CDR3 residues: CASSIGGGNTEAFF. DNA of the CDR3: TGTGCCAGTAGTATCGGAGGTGGGAACACTGAAGCTTTCTTT.

The rearrangement links TRBV10-3 to TRBJ1-2, with TRBD1 identical over 10 bases. CDR1 is ENHRY, CDR2 SYGVKD, per germline. This CDR3 has 14 residues. V shed 7 bases and J 4 bases; nucleotides not matched to a gene: 6. The CDR3 nucleotides read TGTGCCATCAAAAAGGGGACAGGGGTCTATGGCTACACCTTC. Protein sequence: CAIKKGTGVYGYTF.

This rearrangement joins TRBV5-5 to TRBJ1-1; a weak D match, TRBD1 (6 bases). The CDR3 runs 17 residues. Germline V gene lookup returns CDR1 SGHKS and CDR2 YYEKEE (reference sequence). Trimming cost V 1 base and J 1 base, with 17 bases left between them. The CDR3 DNA follows: TGTGCCAGCAGCTTGAGGGTCCCGACAGGACCGAACACTGAAGCTTTCTTT. It specifies CASSLRVPTGPNTEAFF.

The genes are TRBV29-1 and TRBJ2-7; the D gene is possibly TRBD2 (5 bases). The CDR3 loop spans 17 amino acids. V was clipped by 4 bases and J by 5 bases, with 27 bases between them. CDR1 and CDR2 from the germline V gene are SQVTM and ANQGSEA. The CDR3, as DNA: TGCAGCGTTGGGTGGTTTCGAGGGCCCACAATTGGTAACGAGCAGTACTTC. Its translation: CSVGWFRGPTIGNEQYF.

This clone has only one observation. CDR3 in amino acids: CASSRDRGDTGELFF. For the CDR3, the DNA is TGTGCCAGCAGTAGGGACAGGGGGGACACCGGGGAGCTGTTTTTT. V and J are TRBV6-5 and TRBJ2-2, with 11 nucleotides matching TRBD1. CDR3 length: 15 residues. The V gene end was trimmed by 5 bases and the J gene end by 3 bases; junction bases not matched to a gene: 2. Germline lookup yields CDR1 MNHEY and CDR2 SVGAGI.

This chain connects TRBV2 to TRBJ2-1; 7 nucleotides align to TRBD1. The CDR3 has 14 amino acids. V dropped 3 bases and J dropped 6; count of bases not matched to a gene: 5. Germline V lookup: CDR1 SNHLY, CDR2 FYNNEI. CDR3 DNA sequence: TGTGCCAGCAGTGATAATAACAGGGGCAATGAGCAGTTCTTC. It encodes CASSDNNRGNEQFF.